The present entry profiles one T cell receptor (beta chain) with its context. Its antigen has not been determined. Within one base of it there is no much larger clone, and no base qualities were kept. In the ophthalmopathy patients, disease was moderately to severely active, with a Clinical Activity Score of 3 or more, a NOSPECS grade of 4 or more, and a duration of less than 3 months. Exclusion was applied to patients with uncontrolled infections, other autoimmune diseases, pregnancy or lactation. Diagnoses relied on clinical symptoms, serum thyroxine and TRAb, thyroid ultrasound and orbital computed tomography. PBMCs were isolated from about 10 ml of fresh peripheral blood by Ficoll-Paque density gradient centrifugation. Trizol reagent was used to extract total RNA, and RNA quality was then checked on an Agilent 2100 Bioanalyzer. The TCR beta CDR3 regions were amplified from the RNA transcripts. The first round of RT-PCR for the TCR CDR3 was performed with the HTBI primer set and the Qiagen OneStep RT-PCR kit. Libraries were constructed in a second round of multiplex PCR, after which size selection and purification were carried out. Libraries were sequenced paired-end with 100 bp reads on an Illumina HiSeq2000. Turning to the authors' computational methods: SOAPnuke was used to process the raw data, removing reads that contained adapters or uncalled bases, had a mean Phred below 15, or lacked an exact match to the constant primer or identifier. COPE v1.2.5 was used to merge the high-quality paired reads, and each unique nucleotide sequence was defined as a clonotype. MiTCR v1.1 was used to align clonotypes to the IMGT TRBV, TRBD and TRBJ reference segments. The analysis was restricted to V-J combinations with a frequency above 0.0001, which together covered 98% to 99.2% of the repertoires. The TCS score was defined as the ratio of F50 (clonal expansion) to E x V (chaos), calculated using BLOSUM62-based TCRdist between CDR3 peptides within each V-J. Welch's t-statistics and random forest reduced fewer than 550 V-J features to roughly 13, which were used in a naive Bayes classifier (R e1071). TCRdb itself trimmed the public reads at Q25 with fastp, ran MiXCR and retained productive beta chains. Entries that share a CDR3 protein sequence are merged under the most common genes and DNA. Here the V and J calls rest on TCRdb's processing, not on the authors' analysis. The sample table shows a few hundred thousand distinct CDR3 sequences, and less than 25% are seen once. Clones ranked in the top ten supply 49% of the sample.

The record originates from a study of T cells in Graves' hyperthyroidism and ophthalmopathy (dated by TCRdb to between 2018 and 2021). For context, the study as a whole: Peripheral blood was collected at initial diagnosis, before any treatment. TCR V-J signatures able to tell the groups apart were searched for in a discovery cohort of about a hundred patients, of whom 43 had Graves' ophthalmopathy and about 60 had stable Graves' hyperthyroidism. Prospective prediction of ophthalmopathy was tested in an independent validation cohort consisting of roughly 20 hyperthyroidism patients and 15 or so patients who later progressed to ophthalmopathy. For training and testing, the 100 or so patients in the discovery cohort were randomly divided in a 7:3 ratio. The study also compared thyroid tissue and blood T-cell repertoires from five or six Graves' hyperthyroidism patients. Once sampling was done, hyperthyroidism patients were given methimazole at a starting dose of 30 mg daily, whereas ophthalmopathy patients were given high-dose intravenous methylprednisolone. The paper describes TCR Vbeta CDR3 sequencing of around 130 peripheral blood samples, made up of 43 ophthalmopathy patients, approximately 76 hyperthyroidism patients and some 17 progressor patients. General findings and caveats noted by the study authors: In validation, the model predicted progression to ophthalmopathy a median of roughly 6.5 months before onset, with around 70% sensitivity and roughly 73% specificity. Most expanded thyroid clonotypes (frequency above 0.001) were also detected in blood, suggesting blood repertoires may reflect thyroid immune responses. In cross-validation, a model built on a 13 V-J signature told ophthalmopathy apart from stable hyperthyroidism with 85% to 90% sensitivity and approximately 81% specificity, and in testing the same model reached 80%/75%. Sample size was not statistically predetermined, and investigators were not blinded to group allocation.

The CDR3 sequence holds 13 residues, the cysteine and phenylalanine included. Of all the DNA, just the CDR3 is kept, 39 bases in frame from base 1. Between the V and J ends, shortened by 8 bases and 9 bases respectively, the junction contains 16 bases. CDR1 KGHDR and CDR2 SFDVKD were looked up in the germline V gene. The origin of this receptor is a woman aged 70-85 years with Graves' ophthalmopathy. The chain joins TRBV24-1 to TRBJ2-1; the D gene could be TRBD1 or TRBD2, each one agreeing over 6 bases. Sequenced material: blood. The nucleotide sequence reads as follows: TGTGCCACCATGCGGGGACAAGGCAGTGAGCAGTTCTTC. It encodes CATMRGQGSEQFF.